This passage covers 13 T cell receptor beta chains from one sample sequenced in a study of blood T cell repertoires in COVID-19. Produced via immunoSEQ multiplex PCR; TCRdb's table is partial and in-frame only. The table has 200,000 to 250,000 clones, roughly four fifths seen once; the top ten hold 15%. Sequenced input: PBMCs or T cells enriched from blood (not recorded which). These receptor sequences come from a man aged 40-55 years who had recovered from COVID-19.

This clone was observed a few times. The rearrangement joins TRBV14 to TRBJ2-2; 15 positions agree with TRBD2. The germline V gene encodes CDR1 SGHDN and CDR2 FVKESK. There are 18 residues in the CDR3. The V gene end was trimmed by 7 bases and the J gene end by 5 bases; junction bases not matched to a gene: 11. The CDR3 nucleotides read TGTGCCAGCAAGGGACTAGCGGGGGGCCCCCTTCGGACCGGGGAGCTGTTTTTT. It specifies CASKGLAGGPLRTGELFF.

The J gene is TRBJ1-4, the V gene TRBV19; D unresolved. The V end was cut by 4 bases, the J end by 0 bases, with 9 bases between. The germline V gene encodes CDR1 LNHDA and CDR2 SQIVND (reference sequence). The CDR3 is 15 residues long. DNA for the CDR3: TGTGCCAGTAGTACCTACAGCTCAACTAATGAAAAACTGTTTTTT. Translation gives CASSTYSSTNEKLFF.

The rearrangement links TRBV7-3 to TRBJ1-2; TRBD1 agrees at 7 bases. Germline V gene data show CDR1 as SGHTA and CDR2 as FQGTGA. The CDR3 consists of 13 residues. V dropped 7 bases and J dropped 4; count of bases not matched to a gene: 6. CDR3 region: CASTPGQLYGYTF. The CDR3 nucleotides are TGTGCCAGCACCCCGGGACAGCTCTATGGCTACACCTTC.

The CDR3 sequence is CASSTGPNTEAFF. The CDR3 bases are TGTGCCAGCTCAACAGGGCCGAACACTGAAGCTTTCTTT. The chain links TRBV18 to TRBJ1-1, with TRBD1 as a possible D gene (6 bases). CDR3 length: 13 amino acids. CDR1 and CDR2 (germline): KGHSH, LQKENI. V was clipped by 5 bases and J by 1 base, with 8 bases between them.

The chain has TRBV15 and TRBJ2-2; 8 positions agree with TRBD1. The J segment lost 6 bases and the V segment lost 1 base, leaving 7 bases of the junction unmatched. CDR3 length: 16 residues. Germline V gene sequence: CDR1 LNHNV, CDR2 YYDKDF (reference sequence). CDR3 coding DNA: TGTGCCACCAGCAGAGGCTCGACAGGGGTTGCCGGGGAGCTGTTTTTT. Translated: CATSRGSTGVAGELFF.

The chain links TRBV7-2 to TRBJ2-1; 7 nucleotides align to TRBD1. This CDR3 region has 15 residues. Germline CDR1 and CDR2: SGHTA and FQGNSA. With V trimmed by 4 bases and J by 6 bases, 9 bases remained unmatched. CDR3 DNA: TGTGCCAGCAGCTCTAGGGGGCCGAAACTCAATGAGCAGTTCTTC. Protein: CASSSRGPKLNEQFF.

This chain joins TRBV6-5 and TRBJ2-3; D call uncertain. The CDR3 is made up of 11 amino acids. Trimming pared 7 bases from V and 7 bases from J, leaving 9 bases between. The germline V gene has CDR1 MNHEY and CDR2 SVGAGI. CDR3 sequence reads: CASTNGYTQYF. The CDR3 region has the DNA TGTGCCAGCACCAACGGGTATACGCAGTATTTT.

This chain links TRBV18 with TRBJ1-6; TRBD1 matches 11 bases. Trimming took 1 base from V and 9 from J; bases not matched to a gene: 2. This CDR3 region has 15 residues. Germline lookup yields CDR1 KGHSH and CDR2 LQKENI. CDR3 amino acids: CASSPLGQGVSPLHF. DNA for the CDR3: TGTGCCAGCTCACCACTGGGACAGGGGGTTTCACCCCTCCACTTT.

V is TRBV18 and J is TRBJ2-7; 9 positions match TRBD1. Looked up from germline, CDR1 is KGHSH and CDR2 is LQKENI. This CDR3 is built from 12 residues. Trimming took 4 bases from V and 5 from J; bases not matched to a gene: 0. Here the CDR3 reads CASSRDRDEQYF. The DNA of the CDR3 is TGTGCCAGCTCACGGGACAGGGACGAGCAGTACTTC.

The chain uses TRBV2 and TRBJ1-2; 7 bases align to TRBD1. Trimming at V came to 1 base and at J to 4 bases, leaving 6 bases not matched to a gene. The CDR3 extends over 15 amino acids. Germline-derived CDR1 and CDR2 are SNHLY and FYNNEI. The CDR3 spells CASSEGMTGIYGYTF. DNA for the CDR3: TGTGCCAGCAGTGAAGGGATGACAGGGATCTATGGCTACACCTTC.

In this sample, this clone turned up a few times. The rearrangement uses TRBV7-2 and TRBJ2-7, with 8 bases lining up with TRBD1. The CDR3 has 13 residues. Per the germline V gene, CDR1 is SGHTA and CDR2 is FQGNSA. V shed 5 bases, J shed 5 bases, and the junction held 5 bases outside the gene matches. CDR3 DNA: TGTGCCAGCAGCCCAGACAGGGGCGACGAGCAGTACTTC. Its protein is CASSPDRGDEQYF. Complete variable domain (other parts from reference TRBV7-2 and TRBJ2-7): GAGVSQSPSNKVTEKGKDVELRCDPISGHTALYWYRQSLGQGLEFLIYFQGNSAPDKSGLPSDRFSAERTGGSVSTLTIQRTQQEDSAVYLCASSPDRGDEQYFGPGTRLTVT.

The chain employs TRBV30 and TRBJ1-1; D remains ambiguous. CDR3 length: 14 amino acids. The germline CDR1 and CDR2 sequences are GTSNPN and SVGIG (reference sequence). The ends were cut back, 2 bases at V and 3 bases at J, with 13 bases in the middle. CDR3 nucleotide sequence: TGTGCCTGGAGTTCTAAGGCCCGGGACACTGAAGCTTTCTTT. This encodes CAWSSKARDTEAFF.

The V and J genes are TRBV18 and TRBJ2-7, with 9 bases identical to TRBD2. CDR3 length equals 14 residues. Trimming cost V 5 bases and J 5 bases; bases outside gene matches: 7. CDR1 is KGHSH and CDR2 is LQKENI in the germline V gene. CDR3 amino acids: CASSEASGDDEQYF. The CDR3 bases are TGTGCCAGCTCAGAGGCTAGCGGGGATGACGAGCAGTACTTC.